This T cell receptor (beta chain) was profiled in a study of blood T cells in healthy people across ages. Whole-study results and caveats: Among long-lived donors, naive CD4+ cells were more numerous and diversity higher than in aged donors.

Unmatched junction bases numbered 4, after V lost 10 bases and J lost 4 bases. CDR1 MDHEN and CDR2 SYDVKM come from the germline V gene. This CDR3 has 12 residues. Through a sample-barcoded 5' primer and a J-beta primer mix, a second PCR was run for roughly 7 to 11 cycles. Each cDNA molecule was tagged by a template-switch adaptor with 12 random nucleotides. Each CDR3 protein is one row after TCRdb ran MiXCR on the 5' RACE reads. The sample has about 1.4 million distinct CDR3 sequences, 59% seen once. The sample holds one count of this clonotype. The antigen is unknown. V usage is TRBV28 and J usage is TRBJ1-1; TRBD1 matches at 9 bases. The material sequenced was blood. The source is a man aged 18-30 years in good health. The chain's CDR3 is CAIRDRVTEAFF. CDR3 DNA sequence: TGTGCCATCCGGGACAGGGTCACTGAAGCTTTCTTT.